Listed here are 30 T cell receptor beta chains from one sample, sequenced in a study of blood T cell repertoires in COVID-19. Libraries were prepared by immunoSEQ multiplex PCR; TCRdb keeps only in-frame clonotypes and omits some of them. The table records some 140,000 clones, about four fifths of them present only once. The sequenced sample consisted of PBMCs or T cells enriched from blood (not recorded which). The origin of the receptors is a man in his forties with acute COVID-19.

This clone was seen once. The chain couples TRBV9 to TRBJ2-5, with 7 bases identical to TRBD2. V lost 0 bases, J lost 10 bases, and 9 bases stayed unmatched. The CDR3 is 14 residues long. Germline V gene sequence: CDR1 SGDLS, CDR2 YYNGEE. The CDR3 protein is CASSVGTRSEDQYF. In DNA form, the CDR3 reads TGTGCCAGCAGCGTAGGGACTAGGAGTGAGGACCAGTACTTC.

This clone was detected once. The gene calls are TRBV5-8 and TRBJ2-7, with 7 positions matching TRBD1. The V segment lost 0 bases and the J segment 0 bases; nucleotides outside the gene matches: 3. This CDR3 spans 15 amino acids. From germline, CDR1 is SGHTS and CDR2 YDEGEE. The CDR3: CASSLAGQVSYEQYF. The CDR3 region has the DNA TGTGCCAGCAGCTTGGCCGGACAGGTCTCCTACGAGCAGTACTTC.

This chain uses TRBV4-3 with TRBJ2-7; 11 nucleotides align to TRBD2. This CDR3 has 15 residues. Losses at the gene ends were 2 bases for V and 3 bases for J; bases not matched to a gene: 3. Germline lookup yields CDR1 LGHNA and CDR2 YSLEER. Here the CDR3 reads CASSQRSGGDYEQYF. CDR3 nucleotides: TGCGCCAGCAGCCAACGTAGCGGGGGGGACTACGAGCAGTACTTC.

This chain uses TRBV28 with TRBJ2-7; 11 bases align to TRBD1. CDR1 MDHEN and CDR2 SYDVKM come from the germline V gene. V was clipped by 4 bases and J by 1 base; unmatched bases: 3. CDR3 length: 15 residues. CDR3: CASSSGQGVSYEQYF. CDR3 nucleotide sequence: TGTGCCAGCAGTTCGGGACAGGGGGTTTCCTACGAGCAGTACTTC.

The V call is TRBV5-5, the J call TRBJ1-2, with a possible D match to TRBD1 (6 bases). Trimming stripped 0 bases from V and 0 bases from J, with 12 bases between. The CDR3 length is 16 residues. The germline CDR1 and CDR2 sequences are SGHKS and YYEKEE (reference sequence). The CDR3 coding sequence is TGTGCCAGCAGCTTGGCGATCCGGACAGCTAACTATGGCTACACCTTC. This encodes CASSLAIRTANYGYTF. Looking up the rest from reference TRBV5-5 and TRBJ1-2 gives the full variable domain: DAGVTQSPTHLIKTRGQQVTLRCSPISGHKSVSWYQQVLGQGPQFIFQYYEKEERGRGNFPDRFSARQFPNYSSELNVNALLLGDSALYLCASSLAIRTANYGYTFGSGTRLTVV.

This clone was recorded a few times. This chain connects TRBV28 to TRBJ1-1, with D possibly TRBD1 on 6 matching bases. V dropped 3 bases and J dropped 6 bases, with 11 bases sitting between them. Germline V CDR1 and CDR2: MDHEN, SYDVKM. This CDR3 region has 13 residues. CDR3 DNA: TGTGCCAGCAGTTTGGGGGCTGGGGCTGAAGCTTTCTTT. It specifies CASSLGAGAEAFF.

The V and J genes are TRBV2 and TRBJ1-6, with unresolved D. CDR1 and CDR2 (germline): SNHLY, FYNNEI. CDR3 size: 15 residues. V lost 1 base and J lost 6, with 10 bases in between. The CDR3 sequence: CASSEDPQPNSPLHF. Here the CDR3 DNA reads TGTGCCAGCAGTGAAGATCCACAGCCTAATTCACCCCTCCACTTT.

This chain connects TRBV10-2 to TRBJ1-1, with 7 nucleotides matching TRBD1. The ends lost 3 bases at V and 6 bases at J; junction bases unmatched: 10. CDR3 length: 15 residues. Germline loops: CDR1 WSHSY, CDR2 SAAADI. CDR3 nucleotide sequence: TGCGCCAGCAGTGACGTTCTTAGGGGGCGCGCTGAAGCTTTCTTT. Translating it yields CASSDVLRGRAEAFF.

V gene TRBV7-2 combines with J gene TRBJ2-5, with no clear D. V dropped 2 bases and J dropped 9 bases, with 19 bases sitting between them. Germline CDR1 reads SGHTA; CDR2 reads FQGNSA. The CDR3 is 15 amino acids. The CDR3 protein is CASSLSASRDLAQYF. CDR3 DNA sequence: TGTGCCAGCAGCTTAAGCGCCTCGCGCGATTTGGCCCAGTACTTC.

The chain recombines TRBV7-2 with TRBJ2-7; maybe TRBD2 (6 bases). CDR1 SGHTA and CDR2 FQGNSA come from the germline V gene. Trimming removed 5 bases at V and 3 bases at J, with 20 bases between. This CDR3 is 16 amino acids long. The CDR3 nucleotides read TGTGCCAGCAGCCCCACCTCGGGAGAGGGAGACTACGAGCAGTACTTC. Encoded protein: CASSPTSGEGDYEQYF.

V and J are TRBV5-6 and TRBJ1-3, with a tentative D call TRBD1 (6 bases). This CDR3 has 16 residues. Germline CDR1 is SGHDT and CDR2 is YYEEEE. V was clipped by 1 base and J by 0 bases, with 11 bases between them. As DNA, the CDR3 is TGTGCCAGCAGCTTGATGACAGGTGACTCTGGAAACACCATATATTTT. This encodes CASSLMTGDSGNTIYF.

The chain employs TRBV5-4 and TRBJ2-2; D is perhaps TRBD2 (6 bases). Deletions cut 0 bases from V and 0 bases from J, with 9 bases between. Per germline, CDR1 SGHNT and CDR2 YYREEE (reference sequence). CDR3 length: 16 residues. CDR3 nucleotide sequence: TGTGCCAGCAGCTTGGGGGCGGGGTCGAACACCGGGGAGCTGTTTTTT. This sequence encodes CASSLGAGSNTGELFF.

The CDR3 DNA follows: TGTGCCAGCAGTTTTGCATTCTCGGGGAGCACCGGGGAGCTGTTTTTT. Residues: CASSFAFSGSTGELFF. This chain connects TRBV28 to TRBJ2-2; D possibly corresponds to TRBD2 (5 bases). Germline-derived CDR1 and CDR2 are MDHEN and SYDVKM. Between the trimmed V and J ends, which lost 3 bases and 4 bases, there was a span of 15 bases. The CDR3 contains 16 residues.

In DNA, the CDR3 is TGCGCCAGCAGCCAAGATAGCGGCGCGAACTATGGCTACACCTTC. It yields the protein CASSQDSGANYGYTF. The chain is built from TRBV4-3 and TRBJ1-2; D is unresolved. This CDR3 has 15 residues. From germline, CDR1 is LGHNA and CDR2 YSLEER. V was trimmed by 0 bases and J by 2 bases, leaving 10 bases between them.

This chain joins TRBV18 and TRBJ1-5; possibly TRBD1 for D (5 bases). Trimming took 2 bases from V and 2 from J, leaving 16 bases between them. CDR3 length equals 17 residues. Germline-derived CDR1 and CDR2 are KGHSH and LQKENI. The CDR3 protein is CASSPSNQGVGNQPQHF. CDR3 DNA: TGTGCCAGCTCACCAAGTAACCAGGGCGTGGGCAATCAGCCCCAGCATTTT. The whole variable domain, filled in from reference TRBV18 and TRBJ1-5, reads NAGVMQNPRHLVRRRGQEARLRCSPMKGHSHVYWYRQLPEEGLKFMVYLQKENIIDESGMPKERFSAEFPKEGPSILRIQQVVRGDSAAYFCASSPSNQGVGNQPQHFGDGTRLSIL.

The chain joins TRBV9 to TRBJ1-3, with a weak D call TRBD1 (5 bases). The CDR3 is made up of 20 amino acids. The V gene lost 0 bases and the J gene lost 0 bases, with 22 bases spanning the gap. Germline loops: CDR1 SGDLS, CDR2 YYNGEE. CDR3 DNA sequence: TGTGCCAGCAGCGTAGGTCCGGGAGGCTGGGGCAGCTCCTCTGGAAACACCATATATTTT. Translation gives CASSVGPGGWGSSSGNTIYF.

The chain uses TRBV4-1 and TRBJ1-6; D call uncertain. The CDR3 contains 15 residues. The V end was cut by 0 bases, the J end by 9 bases, with 12 bases between. The germline V gene has CDR1 MGHRA and CDR2 YSYEKL. CDR3 nucleotides: TGCGCCAGCAGCCAAGAAGCGGGGAGGGTTTCACCCCTCCACTTT. It yields the protein CASSQEAGRVSPLHF.

The chain combines TRBV19 with TRBJ1-5; D uncertain. V dropped 3 bases and J dropped 0 bases, with 9 bases sitting between them. Looked up from germline, CDR1 is LNHDA and CDR2 is SQIVND (reference sequence). The CDR3 runs to 15 residues. CDR3 amino acids: CASSIDGDSNQPQHF. The CDR3 DNA reads as TGTGCCAGTAGTATCGACGGGGATAGCAATCAGCCCCAGCATTTT. The full variable domain, rest sourced from reference TRBV19 and TRBJ1-5, is DGGITQSPKYLFRKEGQNVTLSCEQNLNHDAMYWYRQDPGQGLRLIYYSQIVNDFQKGDIAEGYSVSREKKESFPLTVTSAQKNPTAFYLCASSIDGDSNQPQHFGDGTRLSIL.

The sample holds a few counts of this clone. The sample holds other DNA sequences that translate to the same CDR3. The chain uses TRBV6-5 and TRBJ1-1; 10 bases are shared with TRBD1. This CDR3 spans 13 amino acids. Germline CDR1 MNHEY, CDR2 SVGAGI. The V segment lost 6 bases and the J segment 4 bases; nucleotides outside the gene matches: 2. CDR3 nucleotide sequence: TGTGCCAGCAGCCGGACAGGGGGCACTGAAGCTTTCTTT. This sequence encodes CASSRTGGTEAFF.

This clone appeared a single time. The chain has TRBV7-9 and TRBJ1-3, with 9 bases aligning to TRBD1. The CDR3 length is 15 residues. The V segment lost 4 bases and the J segment 5 bases; nucleotides outside the gene matches: 6. CDR1 is SEHNR and CDR2 is FQNEAQ in the germline V gene (reference sequence). CDR3 amino acids: CASSSLGTGRNTIYF. Written as DNA, the CDR3 is TGTGCCAGCAGCTCCCTCGGGACAGGGAGAAACACCATATATTTT.

V gene TRBV5-6 combines with J gene TRBJ2-4; 8 bases agree with TRBD1. The V segment lost 2 bases and the J segment 9 bases; nucleotides outside the gene matches: 7. In germline, CDR1 is SGHDT, CDR2 YYEEEE. CDR3 length: 14 amino acids. CDR3 sequence reads: CASSLQGVGGIQYF. CDR3 coding DNA: TGTGCCAGCAGCTTACAGGGGGTCGGGGGCATTCAGTACTTC.

This clone was detected only once. V is TRBV25-1 and J is TRBJ2-1; TRBD2 agrees at 8 bases. V was clipped by 6 bases and J by 7 bases; unmatched bases: 14. CDR3 size: 16 residues. CDR1 is MGHDK and CDR2 is SYGVNS in the germline V gene. CDR3 region: CASSWSGTRGWNEQFF. CDR3 DNA: TGTGCCAGCAGCTGGAGCGGGACTAGGGGGTGGAATGAGCAGTTCTTC.

The J gene is TRBJ2-5, the V gene TRBV11-2, with TRBD2 matching over 7 bases. Germline CDR1 and CDR2: SGHAT and FQNNGV. V shed 5 bases and J 1 base; nucleotides not matched to a gene: 7. The CDR3 runs to 15 residues. The CDR3 spells CASSPFSGGQETQYF. The CDR3 region has the DNA TGTGCCAGCAGCCCCTTTTCGGGGGGCCAAGAGACCCAGTACTTC.

This clone was recorded a few times. The chain carries TRBV5-1 and TRBJ1-6, with TRBD1 as a possible D gene (6 bases). Germline CDR1 reads SGHRS; CDR2 reads YFSETQ. V was clipped by 3 bases and J by 2 bases, with 12 bases between them. The CDR3 covers 16 residues. As DNA, the CDR3 is TGCGCCAGCAGCTCAACAGGGAGAACCTATAATTCACCCCTCCACTTT. This codes for CASSSTGRTYNSPLHF.

Here the CDR3 reads CASRADSYEQYF. The CDR3 bases are TGTGCCAGCAGGGCAGACAGCTACGAGCAGTACTTC. The chain joins TRBV27 to TRBJ2-7; perhaps TRBD1 as D (5 bases). Germline CDR1 reads MNHEY; CDR2 reads SMNVEV (reference sequence). Trimming took 6 bases from V and 3 from J, leaving 9 bases between them. CDR3 length equals 12 residues.

The rearrangement uses TRBV28 and TRBJ2-1; 8 nucleotides agree with TRBD1. After removal of 5 bases from V and 9 bases from J, the junction contained 12 bases not matched to a gene. The germline V gene encodes CDR1 MDHEN and CDR2 SYDVKM. The CDR3 contains 15 residues. The CDR3 is CASSLRDRYVSEQFF. The DNA of the CDR3 is TGTGCCAGCAGTCTCCGGGACAGGTATGTCAGTGAGCAGTTCTTC.

The table lists this clone with a count of one. The rearrangement links TRBV27 to TRBJ2-6; D is possibly TRBD2 (6 bases). V was shortened by 2 bases and J by 2 bases, with 10 bases between the two germline ends. The CDR3 is 16 residues long. Germline V CDR1 and CDR2: MNHEY, SMNVEV (reference sequence). CDR3 in DNA: TGTGCCAGCAGTTTAAAGTGGGAGGCTGGGGCCAACGTCCTGACTTTC. Amino acids: CASSLKWEAGANVLTF.

The gene calls are TRBV2 and TRBJ2-2, with D unclear. The CDR3 runs 15 residues. Trimming removed 6 bases from V and 6 bases from J, with 17 bases in between. From germline, CDR1 is SNHLY and CDR2 FYNNEI. CDR3 nucleotides: TGTGCCAGCAGCTCCAGAGGAGCTTCCCCCGGGGAGCTGTTTTTT. The encoded protein is CASSSRGASPGELFF.

The V and J genes are TRBV5-5 and TRBJ1-1; D not resolved. This CDR3 contains 13 residues. In germline, CDR1 is SGHKS, CDR2 YYEKEE (reference sequence). V was clipped by 1 base and J by 0 bases, with 4 bases between them. The CDR3 DNA follows: TGTGCCAGCAGCTTGTCCGTGAACACTGAAGCTTTCTTT. It translates to CASSLSVNTEAFF.

This rearrangement joins TRBV9 to TRBJ2-3, with TRBD1 matching over 8 bases. In germline, CDR1 is SGDLS, CDR2 YYNGEE. The CDR3 is 16 amino acids. V was clipped by 2 bases and J by 5 bases; unmatched bases: 10. The CDR3: CASSVTGTGALDTQYF. In DNA form, the CDR3 reads TGTGCCAGCAGCGTTACCGGGACAGGAGCGCTAGATACGCAGTATTTT.